Sequencing of this TCR beta chain was carried out in a study of blood T cell repertoires in COVID-19. The junction had 5 bases not matched to a gene; V was cut back by 10 bases and J by 7 bases. The germline V gene has CDR1 MDHEN and CDR2 SYDVKM. The CDR3 has 13 amino acids. Clones were read by immunoSEQ multiplex PCR, and TCRdb kept only the in-frame ones, dropping some. This table holds roughly 76,000 clones, 75% to 95% found once. The origin of this receptor is an older woman with active COVID-19. The V call is TRBV28, the J call TRBJ2-2; the match to TRBD2 covers 11 bases. The sequenced material came from peripheral blood. CDR3 protein: CATHSGRGGELFF. CDR3 nucleotide sequence: TGTGCCACCCATAGCGGGAGGGGCGGGGAGCTGTTTTTT.